One sample yielded the 8 T cell receptor beta chains listed below, sequenced in a study of T cells in Graves' hyperthyroidism and ophthalmopathy. Amplified regions were TCR beta CDR3 sequences from RNA transcripts. RT-PCR in the first round (using the HTBI primer set) targeted the TCR CDR3. TCRdb reanalysed the multiplex PCR reads using MiXCR and keeps one entry per CDR3 protein. This sample carries about 400,000 distinct CDR3 sequences, 11% to 15% of them seen once, and the ten largest clones take 25% to 30%. The sample comprised blood. The receptors shown here come from a man aged 45-65 years with Graves' ophthalmopathy.

Concerning this clonotype itself: Without the conserved terminal phenylalanine or tryptophan, this CDR3 likely stems from a read error. The chain has TRBV3-1 and TRBJ2-6; no firm D call. V lost 5 bases and J 0 bases, leaving 5 bases between the germline ends. Germline V gives CDR1 LGHDT, CDR2 YNNKEL (reference sequence). This CDR3 spans 14 amino acids. The chain's CDR3 is CASSSRSGANVLTS. The CDR3 DNA sequence: TGTGCCAGCAGCTCCCGCTCTGGGGCCAACGTCCTGACTTCC.

Many counts were recorded for this clonotype. This chain joins TRBV15 and TRBJ2-1; no firm D call. The CDR3 totals 15 residues. Trimming left V 7 bases short and J 1 base short, with 14 bases between. Germline V lookup: CDR1 LNHNV, CDR2 YYDKDF (reference sequence). CDR3 protein: CATKAGAGSYNEQFF. In DNA form, the CDR3 reads TGTGCCACCAAAGCCGGAGCTGGATCCTACAATGAGCAGTTCTTC.

A remark on this clonotype: One junction end does not reproduce the germline sequence, and a read error may be involved. This CDR3 reads CGSSDDGASYNEQFF. The CDR3, as DNA: TGTGGCAGCAGCGACGACGGGGCCTCCTACAATGAGCAGTTCTTC. The chain links TRBV7-3 to TRBJ2-1; D could derive from TRBD1 or TRBD2 (5 bases each). Germline CDR1 is SGHTA and CDR2 is FQGTGA. CDR3 size: 15 residues.

This clonotype was seen ten or more times. As DNA, the CDR3 is TGTGCCAGTAGTGTCAGGGGGCGACTGAACACTGAAGCTTTCTTT. Translated: CASSVRGRLNTEAFF. J is TRBJ1-1 and V is TRBV19, with 8 bases identical to TRBD1. The CDR3 runs 15 residues. The germline V gene encodes CDR1 LNHDA and CDR2 SQIVND (reference sequence). J gave up 0 bases and V 5 bases, and 5 bases lay outside the gene matches.

This clonotype was seen many times. This chain links TRBV13 with TRBJ2-4; 7 bases are shared with TRBD1. With 7 bases clipped from V and 5 bases from J, the junction kept 8 bases outside the gene matches. The CDR3 spans 14 residues. Germline CDR1 is PRHDT and CDR2 is FYEKMQ (reference sequence). For the CDR3, the DNA is TGTGCCAGCACCAGACAGGGTTCGCAAAACATTCAGTACTTC. Protein: CASTRQGSQNIQYF. Looking up the rest from reference TRBV13 and TRBJ2-4 gives the full variable domain: AAGVIQSPRHLIKEKRETATLKCYPIPRHDTVYWYQQGPGQDPQFLISFYEKMQSDKGSIPDRFSAQQFSDYHSELNMSSLELGDSALYFCASTRQGSQNIQYFGAGTRLSVL.

The chain employs TRBV28 and TRBJ1-5; 8 bases fit TRBD1. CDR1 is MDHEN and CDR2 is SYDVKM in the germline V gene. The CDR3 has 15 residues. Trimming took 11 bases from V and 0 from J; bases not matched to a gene: 9. CDR3 nucleotides: TGTGCCGGTAAGACAGGGGCTTATAGCAATCAGCCCCAGCATTTT. Translating it yields CAGKTGAYSNQPQHF.

The rearrangement links TRBV29-1 to TRBJ2-3; TRBD2 matches 8 bases. The germline V gene has CDR1 SQVTM and CDR2 ANQGSEA. V shed 3 bases, J shed 0 bases, and the junction held 2 bases outside the gene matches. The length of the CDR3 is 14 residues. The CDR3 loop is CSVEPSGSTDTQYF. The CDR3, as DNA: TGCAGCGTTGAGCCTAGCGGGAGCACAGATACGCAGTATTTT.

This clonotype was seen only a few times. The rearrangement joins TRBV27 to TRBJ2-1; 8 bases line up with TRBD2. V trimming: 1 base; J trimming: 1 base; junction bases outside the gene matches: 9. Germline CDR1 and CDR2: MNHEY and SMNVEV (reference sequence). The CDR3 is 18 amino acids. CDR3 sequence reads: CASSLWGGAGVSYNEQFF. The CDR3 DNA sequence: TGTGCCAGCAGTTTATGGGGTGGAGCGGGAGTGTCCTACAATGAGCAGTTCTTC.